Shown below are 10 T cell receptor beta chains from a single sample sequenced in a study of Ad26.COV2.S vaccination and SARS-CoV-2 variants. TCRdb's table, derived via immunoSEQ multiplex PCR, lists solely in-frame clones and lacks some. This sample has about 350,000 clones, with about 90% found just once. The material sequenced was peripheral blood, taken after recovery from COVID-19. The receptors were sampled from a human donor who had recovered from COVID-19.

The genes are TRBV12-3 or TRBV12-4 and TRBJ2-1, with D possibly TRBD2 on 5 matching bases. V was shortened by 5 bases and J by 9 bases, with 14 bases between the two germline ends. The CDR3 consists of 13 residues. The CDR3 sequence is CASSPLASGEQFF. CDR3 bases: TGTGCCAGCAGTCCCCTAGCTTCCGGTGAGCAGTTCTTC.

This chain links TRBV9 with TRBJ1-1; no clear D gene. The CDR3 is 14 amino acids. Germline lookup yields CDR1 SGDLS and CDR2 YYNGEE. The ends were cut back, 3 bases at V and 1 base at J, with 10 bases in the middle. Here the CDR3 reads CASSEAGRNTEAFF. Written as DNA, the CDR3 is TGTGCCAGCAGCGAAGCAGGTCGGAACACTGAAGCTTTCTTT.

The J gene is TRBJ2-2, the V gene TRBV20-1; TRBD1 matches at 8 bases. The ends lost 3 bases at V and 7 bases at J; junction bases unmatched: 4. Germline CDR1 DFQATT, CDR2 SNEGSKA (reference sequence). This CDR3 is 13 amino acids long. The CDR3 sequence: CSASPRGRGELFF. CDR3 sequence (DNA): TGCAGTGCTAGTCCCAGGGGGCGCGGGGAGCTGTTTTTT.

CDR3 sequence: CSAWDFEKLFF. CDR3 nucleotides: TGCAGTGCTTGGGACTTTGAAAAACTGTTTTTT. V is TRBV20-1 and J is TRBJ1-4; D might be TRBD1 (5 bases). This CDR3 is 11 amino acids long. Germline V gives CDR1 DFQATT, CDR2 SNEGSKA (reference sequence). V was shortened by 5 bases and J by 7 bases, with 8 bases between the two germline ends.

The chain couples TRBV9 to TRBJ2-1; 9 bases match TRBD2. V was clipped by 3 bases and J by 7 bases; unmatched bases: 14. The CDR3 loop spans 17 amino acids. CDR1 SGDLS and CDR2 YYNGEE come from the germline V gene. CDR3: CASSAQSGGITWNEQFF. In DNA form, the CDR3 reads TGTGCCAGCAGCGCGCAAAGCGGGGGGATCACCTGGAATGAGCAGTTCTTC.

The chain couples TRBV7-9 to TRBJ2-1; D perhaps matches TRBD2 (5 bases). Trimming left V 5 bases short and J 0 bases short, with 14 bases between. Germline loops: CDR1 SEHNR, CDR2 FQNEAQ (reference sequence). There are 16 residues in the CDR3. CDR3 coding DNA: TGTGCCAGCAGCACACCGGGGAGACCCTCCTACAATGAGCAGTTCTTC. It specifies CASSTPGRPSYNEQFF.

The genes are TRBV28 and TRBJ2-1, with TRBD2 as a possible D gene (6 bases). Germline V CDR1 and CDR2: MDHEN, SYDVKM. The CDR3 contains 13 residues. Trimming pared 6 bases from V and 7 bases from J, leaving 13 bases between. CDR3 sequence: CASRPGEKNEQFF. In DNA form, the CDR3 reads TGTGCCAGCAGGCCGGGAGAGAAGAATGAGCAGTTCTTC.

The chain is built from TRBV6-6 and TRBJ1-4, with a weak D call TRBD1 (5 bases). Between the trimmed V and J ends, which lost 6 bases and 4 bases, there was a span of 12 bases. This CDR3 comprises 14 residues. Germline V lookup: CDR1 MNHNY, CDR2 SVGAGI (reference sequence). CDR3 loop: CASRGQALNEKLFF. CDR3 nucleotides: TGTGCCAGCAGGGGGCAGGCCCTTAATGAAAAACTGTTTTTT.

The CDR3 nucleotides are TGCGCCAGCAGCCTAGGGACAGAGAACACTGAAGCTTTCTTT. Its protein product is CASSLGTENTEAFF. This rearrangement joins TRBV4-3 to TRBJ1-1, with 7 bases identical to TRBD1. Germline CDR1 is LGHNA and CDR2 is YSLEER. V was pared by 4 bases and J by 1 base, with 3 bases of the junction left unmatched. The CDR3 has 14 residues.

J is TRBJ1-1 and V is TRBV5-4; D gene uncertain. Trimming left V 0 bases short and J 2 bases short, with 8 bases between. The CDR3 length is 14 residues. The germline CDR1 and CDR2 sequences are SGHNT and YYREEE (reference sequence). The CDR3 DNA is TGTGCCAGCAGCTTGGCGGGGTTTAACACTGAAGCTTTCTTT. It specifies CASSLAGFNTEAFF.